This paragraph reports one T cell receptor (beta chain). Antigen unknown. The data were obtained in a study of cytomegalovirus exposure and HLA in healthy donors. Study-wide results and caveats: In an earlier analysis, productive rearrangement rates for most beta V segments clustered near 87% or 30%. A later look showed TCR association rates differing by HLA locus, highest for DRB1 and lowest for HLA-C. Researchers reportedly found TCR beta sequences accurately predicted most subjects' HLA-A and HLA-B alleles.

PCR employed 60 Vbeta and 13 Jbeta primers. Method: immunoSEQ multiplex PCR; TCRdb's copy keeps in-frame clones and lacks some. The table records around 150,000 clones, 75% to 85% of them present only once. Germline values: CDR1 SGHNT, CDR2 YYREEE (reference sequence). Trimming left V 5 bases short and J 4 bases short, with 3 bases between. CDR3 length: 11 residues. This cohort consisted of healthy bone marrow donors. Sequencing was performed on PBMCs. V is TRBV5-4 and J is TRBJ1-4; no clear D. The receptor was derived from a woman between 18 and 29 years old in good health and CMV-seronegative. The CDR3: CASSNNEKLFF. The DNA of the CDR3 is TGTGCCAGCAGTAATAATGAAAAACTGTTTTTT.